Listed below are T cell receptor beta chains from one sample, sequenced in a study of vaccination and CD4 T cells after COVID-19. TCRdb reanalysed the PCR reads using MiXCR and keeps one entry per CDR3 protein. The sample includes about 24,000 distinct CDR3 sequences, under 65% of them seen just once. No antigen is known for these receptors. Sequencing was performed on CD4+ T cells from blood, cultured in vitro, taken after SARS-CoV-2 vaccination. Receptor source: a human donor who received a COVID-19 vaccine. The CDR3 runs from the conserved cysteine through the conserved F or W. Clone size is shown for a subset of rows, as once, few, many or a class of expanded clone.

TRBJ2-3	.	TRBV24-1	CATSGSGTSDTQYF
TRBJ1-5	.	TRBV6-5	CASSYSTQGAGRNQPQHF
TRBJ2-1	.	TRBV12-3/TRBV12-4	CASSRGNEQFF
TRBJ1-4	.	TRBV7-2	CASSPKTSAEEKLFF
TRBJ1-2	once	TRBV20-1	CSARGQGGYGYTF
TRBJ1-1	.	TRBV6-5	CASSYTRGLGAFF
TRBJ2-1	.	TRBV12-3/TRBV12-4	CASRKRGGLIRAEQFF
TRBJ2-5	.	TRBV10-3	CAISTLAGGQETQYF
TRBJ1-5	few	TRBV20-1	CSAKMGWGSPSNQPQHF
TRBJ1-2	few	TRBV20-1	CSAIRGPVYTF
TRBJ1-3	.	TRBV20-1	CSAERAGGNTIYF
.	.	TRBV20-1	CSALGGFGEQYF
TRBJ1-2	few	TRBV6-5	CASSSPEGPGYTF
TRBJ1-5	few	TRBV5-8	CASSLRQGAEQPQHF
TRBJ1-1	few	TRBV20-1	CSASHRGVGNTEAFF
TRBJ2-7	.	TRBV27	CASSLLDRGVSSYEQYF
TRBJ1-1	.	TRBV12-3/TRBV12-4	CASSQGTGSRYTEAFF
TRBJ1-4	.	TRBV19	CASSKIGQGGEKLFF
TRBJ1-1	.	TRBV5-5	CASSRGGREDTEAFF
TRBJ1-6	.	TRBV19	CASSIWGSPLHF
TRBJ1-2	.	TRBV6-1	CAISEPETGGYTF
TRBJ1-6	.	TRBV27	CASSPGRSNGPLHF
TRBJ1-5	.	TRBV30	CAWSGQRNQPQHF
TRBJ1-2	.	TRBV10-3	CAISEPQGYGYTF
TRBJ1-2	.	TRBV12-3/TRBV12-4	CASSYPVGVISGYTF
TRBJ2-5	few	TRBV27	CASSSSLEETQYF
TRBJ1-6	.	TRBV5-1	CASSLGQGNNSPLHF
TRBJ1-2	.	TRBV20-1	CSARDSTGYGYTF
TRBJ1-5	.	TRBV15	CATSRDPKGARPQHF
TRBJ1-3	.	TRBV10-1	CASKQTGASSGNTIYF
TRBJ1-6	few	TRBV30	CAWIPPTGSYNSPLHF
TRBJ2-5	.	TRBV7-9	CASSSRRGRGETQYF
TRBJ2-3	.	TRBV20-1	CSASDSRGTDTQYF
TRBJ1-2	.	TRBV5-1	CASSLTTGGSLYGYTF
TRBJ2-5	few	TRBV12-3/TRBV12-4	CASSAGIQGEETQYF